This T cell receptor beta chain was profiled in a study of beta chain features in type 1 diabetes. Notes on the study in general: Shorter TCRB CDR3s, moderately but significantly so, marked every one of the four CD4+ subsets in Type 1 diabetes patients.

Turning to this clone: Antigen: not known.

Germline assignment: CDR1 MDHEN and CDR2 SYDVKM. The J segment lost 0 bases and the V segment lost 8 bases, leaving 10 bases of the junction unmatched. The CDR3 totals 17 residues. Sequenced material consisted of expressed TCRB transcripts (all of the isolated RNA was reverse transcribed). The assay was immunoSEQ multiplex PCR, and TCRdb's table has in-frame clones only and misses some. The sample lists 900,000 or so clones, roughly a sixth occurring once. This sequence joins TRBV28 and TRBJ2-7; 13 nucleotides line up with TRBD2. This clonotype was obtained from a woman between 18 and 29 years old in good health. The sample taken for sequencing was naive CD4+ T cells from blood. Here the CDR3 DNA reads TGTGCCAGCGGGTGGGGACTAGCGGGACCCCACTCCTACGAGCAGTACTTC. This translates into CASGWGLAGPHSYEQYF.